This TCR beta chain was captured in a study of cytomegalovirus exposure and HLA in healthy donors. Study results and caveats: Further analysis was carried out later, and it showed several of the most significant clusters appearing linked to common viral pathogens.

PCR involved 60 Vbeta and 13 Jbeta primers. The table came from immunoSEQ multiplex PCR; TCRdb's copy has only in-frame clones and leaves some out. The data show 60,000 to 75,000 clones, under 85% seen once. Comments on this clone: What it binds is unknown.

Germline V lookup: CDR1 SEHNR, CDR2 FQNEAQ (reference sequence). This CDR3 comprises 16 residues. The ends were cut back, 5 bases at V and 5 bases at J, with 19 bases in the middle. This chain joins TRBV7-9 and TRBJ2-1; TRBD1 might be the D (5 bases). The source of this sequence is a woman aged 25 to 39 in good health and CMV-seronegative. The specimen sequenced was PBMCs. DNA for the CDR3: TGTGCCAGCAGCCCCCGGTTAGGGGAACTCCACAATGAGCAGTTCTTC. This encodes CASSPRLGELHNEQFF.